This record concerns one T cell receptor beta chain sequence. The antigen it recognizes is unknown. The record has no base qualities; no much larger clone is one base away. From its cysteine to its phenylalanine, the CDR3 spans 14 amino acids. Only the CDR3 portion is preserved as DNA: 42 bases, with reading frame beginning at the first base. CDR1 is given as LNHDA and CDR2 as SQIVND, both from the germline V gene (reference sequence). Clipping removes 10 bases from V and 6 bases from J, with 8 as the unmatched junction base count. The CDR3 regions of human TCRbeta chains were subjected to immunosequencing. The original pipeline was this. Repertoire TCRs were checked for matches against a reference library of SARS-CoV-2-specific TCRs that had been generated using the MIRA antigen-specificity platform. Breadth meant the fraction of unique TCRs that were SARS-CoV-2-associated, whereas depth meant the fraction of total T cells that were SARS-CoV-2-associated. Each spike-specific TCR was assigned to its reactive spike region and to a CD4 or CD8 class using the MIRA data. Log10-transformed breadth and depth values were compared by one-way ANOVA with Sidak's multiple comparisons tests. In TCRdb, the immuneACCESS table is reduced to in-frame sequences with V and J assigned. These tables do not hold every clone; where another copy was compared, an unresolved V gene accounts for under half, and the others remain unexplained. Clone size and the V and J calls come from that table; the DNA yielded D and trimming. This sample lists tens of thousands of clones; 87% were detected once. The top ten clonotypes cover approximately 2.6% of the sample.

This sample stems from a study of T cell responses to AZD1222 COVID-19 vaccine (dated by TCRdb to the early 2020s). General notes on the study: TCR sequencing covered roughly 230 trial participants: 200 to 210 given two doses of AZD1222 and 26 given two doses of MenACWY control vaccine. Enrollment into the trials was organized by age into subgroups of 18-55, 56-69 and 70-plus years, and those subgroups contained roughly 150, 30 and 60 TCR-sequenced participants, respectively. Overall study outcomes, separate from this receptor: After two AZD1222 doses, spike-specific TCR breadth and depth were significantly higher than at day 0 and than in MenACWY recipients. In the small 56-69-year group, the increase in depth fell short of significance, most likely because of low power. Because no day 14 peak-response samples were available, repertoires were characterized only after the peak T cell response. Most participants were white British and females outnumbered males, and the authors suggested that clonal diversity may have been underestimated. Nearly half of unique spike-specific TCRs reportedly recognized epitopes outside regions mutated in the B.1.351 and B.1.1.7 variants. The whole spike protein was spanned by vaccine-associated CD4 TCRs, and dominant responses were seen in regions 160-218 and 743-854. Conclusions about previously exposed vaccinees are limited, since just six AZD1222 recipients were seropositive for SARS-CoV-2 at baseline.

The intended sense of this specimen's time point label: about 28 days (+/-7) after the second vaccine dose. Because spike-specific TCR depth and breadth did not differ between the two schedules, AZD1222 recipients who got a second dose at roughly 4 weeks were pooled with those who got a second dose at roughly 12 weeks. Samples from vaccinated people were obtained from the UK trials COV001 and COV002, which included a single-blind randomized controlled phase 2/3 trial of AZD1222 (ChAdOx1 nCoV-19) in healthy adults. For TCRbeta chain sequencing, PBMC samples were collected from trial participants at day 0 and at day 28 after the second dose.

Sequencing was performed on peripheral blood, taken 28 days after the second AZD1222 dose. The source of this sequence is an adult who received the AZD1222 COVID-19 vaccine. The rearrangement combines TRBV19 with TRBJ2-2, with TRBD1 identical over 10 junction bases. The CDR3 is CATGTGVQSGELFF. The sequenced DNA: TGTGCCACGGGGACAGGGGTTCAGTCCGGGGAGCTGTTTTTT.